The source of this T cell receptor (beta chain) is a study of response to subunit inactivated influenza vaccine. The CDR3 sequence is 14 residues long. Germline values: CDR1 MDHEN, CDR2 SYDVKM. Between the trimmed V and J ends, which lost 4 bases and 2 bases, there was a span of 6 bases. This clonotype was counted only a few times. From the RT-PCR reads, TCRdb called clonotypes with MiXCR, one entry per CDR3 protein. The sample yields hundreds of thousands of distinct CDR3 sequences, 11% seen once. The same sample was also studied in work on T cells expressing NK-cell markers. That paper states: Scientists made TCR beta cDNA using 5'RACE template switching with UMIs. Sorted CD3+CD56+NKG2C+, CD3+CD56+NKG2C- and CD3+CD56-NKG2C+ T-cell subsets were beta-chain profiled. The eight sequenced donors comprised seven who were HCMV-seropositive and one who was seronegative. These clonotypes also led the CD3+CD56-NKG2C+ fraction in a handful of donors.

The sequence derives from a man in his fifties or sixties who received an inactivated influenza vaccine. The sample was PBMCs from blood, taken on the day of vaccination. This chain joins TRBV28 and TRBJ2-6; no firm D call. The CDR3 loop reads CASSSPAGANVLTF. As DNA, the CDR3 is TGTGCCAGCAGTTCCCCCGCTGGGGCCAACGTCCTGACTTTC. The variable domain in full, with the rest retrieved from reference TRBV28 and TRBJ2-6, is DVKVTQSSRYLVKRTGEKVFLECVQDMDHENMFWYRQDPGLGLRLIYFSYDVKMKEKGDIPEGYSVSREKKERFSLILESASTNQTSMYLCASSSPAGANVLTFGAGSRLTVL.